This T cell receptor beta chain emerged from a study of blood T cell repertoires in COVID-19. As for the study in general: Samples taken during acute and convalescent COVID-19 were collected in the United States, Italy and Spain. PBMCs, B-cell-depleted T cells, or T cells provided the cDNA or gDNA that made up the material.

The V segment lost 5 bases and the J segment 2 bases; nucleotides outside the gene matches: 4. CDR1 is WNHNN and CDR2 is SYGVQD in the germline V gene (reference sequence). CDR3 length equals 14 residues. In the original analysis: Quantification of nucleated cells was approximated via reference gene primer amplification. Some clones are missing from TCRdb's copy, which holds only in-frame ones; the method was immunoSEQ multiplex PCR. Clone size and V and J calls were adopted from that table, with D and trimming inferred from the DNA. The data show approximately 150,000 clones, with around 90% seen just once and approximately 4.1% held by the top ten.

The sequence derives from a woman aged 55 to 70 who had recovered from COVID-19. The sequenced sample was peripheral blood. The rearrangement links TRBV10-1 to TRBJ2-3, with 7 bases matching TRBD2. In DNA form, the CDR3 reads TGCGCCAGCAGTTCCGGGACTAACACAGATACGCAGTATTTT. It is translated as CASSSGTNTDTQYF.